Listed here are 32 T cell receptor beta chains from one sample, sequenced in a study of sequential checkpoint blockade in melanoma. Treatment described: randomized to nivolumab then ipilimumab (arm A) or the reverse (arm B). Libraries were prepared by immunoSEQ multiplex PCR; TCRdb keeps only in-frame clonotypes and omits some of them. In the table there are approximately 10,000 clones, just under 80% of which are singletons. The specimen comprised CD8+ T cells sorted from blood (inferred from file names), sampled from a patient given nivolumab and ipilimumab in sequence. These receptors were obtained from a human donor with melanoma.

The CDR3 DNA reads TGTGCCAGCAGTCGGGGGAGCGGGGAGCTGTTTTTT. It translates to CASSRGSGELFF. The chain joins TRBV11-2 to TRBJ2-2; D may be TRBD2 (6 bases). V dropped 6 bases and J dropped 7 bases, with 9 bases sitting between them. The CDR3 has 12 residues. CDR1 and CDR2 (germline): SGHAT, FQNNGV.

In DNA form, the CDR3 reads TGTGCCAGCAGCCCCCCGGGTGGAGAGCAGTACTTC. It translates to CASSPPGGEQYF. V is TRBV9 and J is TRBJ2-7; D is ambiguous. This CDR3 has 12 residues. Germline CDR1 reads SGDLS; CDR2 reads YYNGEE. Trimming shortened V by 4 bases and J by 7 bases, and 12 bases separated the two germline ends.

The V gene is TRBV7-8, the J gene TRBJ2-7; D possibly corresponds to TRBD2 (6 bases). Germline CDR1 is SGHVS and CDR2 is FQNEAQ. This CDR3 is 15 amino acids long. Trimming removed 3 bases at V and 2 bases at J, with 14 bases between. The CDR3 coding sequence is TGTGCCAGCAGCTTCCGGCGGGGCCGCCCCTACGAGCAGTACTTC. The encoded protein is CASSFRRGRPYEQYF.

This rearrangement joins TRBV19 to TRBJ1-1; TRBD1 matches 11 bases. Trimming took 3 bases from V and 7 from J; bases not matched to a gene: 7. CDR3 length: 15 residues. Looked up from germline, CDR1 is LNHDA and CDR2 is SQIVND (reference sequence). The CDR3 DNA sequence: TGTGCCAGTAGTATGGGACAGGGGGTCTATGATGAAGCTTTCTTT. This gives the protein CASSMGQGVYDEAFF. Looking up the rest from reference TRBV19 and TRBJ1-1 gives the full variable domain: DGGITQSPKYLFRKEGQNVTLSCEQNLNHDAMYWYRQDPGQGLRLIYYSQIVNDFQKGDIAEGYSVSREKKESFPLTVTSAQKNPTAFYLCASSMGQGVYDEAFFGQGTRLTVV.

DNA for the CDR3: TGTGCCAGCACTGGGGGCGTGAACACCGGGGAGCTGTTTTTT. It codes for CASTGGVNTGELFF. V usage is TRBV2 and J usage is TRBJ2-2; a possible D gene is TRBD1 (6 bases). V was pared by 7 bases and J by 1 base, with 10 bases between. CDR3 length equals 14 residues. The germline V gene has CDR1 SNHLY and CDR2 FYNNEI.

The sample holds a few counts of this clone. The genes are TRBV25-1 and TRBJ2-5; tentatively, D is TRBD2 (6 bases). With 5 bases removed from V and 1 base from J, the gap between germline ends came to 11 bases. There are 14 residues in the CDR3. Germline-derived CDR1 and CDR2 are MGHDK and SYGVNS. Written as DNA, the CDR3 is TGTGCCAGCAGTCGGGGGAACGGCCAAGAGACCCAGTACTTC. Encoded protein: CASSRGNGQETQYF.

This chain uses TRBV18 with TRBJ2-3; possible D gene TRBD2, 6 bases. The CDR3 covers 19 residues. Trimming left V 3 bases short and J 0 bases short, with 22 bases between. CDR1 is KGHSH, CDR2 LQKENI, per germline. The CDR3 nucleotides read TGTGCCAGCTCACCCGATCTAGCGACCCTAGTTTCTAGCACAGATACGCAGTATTTT. Amino acid sequence: CASSPDLATLVSSTDTQYF.

By share, this clone counts as large. DNA for the CDR3: TGTGCCAGCAGTGTTGGGGGGGGGAACACTGAAGCTTTCTTT. It yields the protein CASSVGGGNTEAFF. This chain joins TRBV6-4 and TRBJ1-1; D may be TRBD1 (5 bases). There are 14 residues in the CDR3. CDR1 and CDR2 (germline): MRHNA, SNTAGT. Trimming cost V 4 bases and J 1 base, with 10 bases left between them.

The chain uses TRBV9 and TRBJ1-3, with 8 bases matching TRBD1. Unmatched junction bases numbered 4, after V lost 5 bases and J lost 0 bases. The CDR3 is 15 amino acids. CDR1 is SGDLS, CDR2 YYNGEE, per germline. CDR3 amino acids: CASSLGQGSGNTIYF. In nucleotides, the CDR3 is TGTGCCAGCAGTCTCGGACAGGGCTCTGGAAACACCATATATTTT. The complete variable domain, with remaining parts taken from reference TRBV9 and TRBJ1-3, reads DSGVTQTPKHLITATGQRVTLRCSPRSGDLSVYWYQQSLDQGLQFLIQYYNGEERAKGNILERFSAQQFPDLHSELNLSSLELGDSALYFCASSLGQGSGNTIYFGEGSWLTVV.

This clone was seen only once. The chain links TRBV27 to TRBJ2-7; 9 bases are shared with TRBD2. The V gene end was trimmed by 4 bases and the J gene end by 2 bases; junction bases not matched to a gene: 15. The length of the CDR3 is 18 residues. Looked up from germline, CDR1 is MNHEY and CDR2 is SMNVEV (reference sequence). The CDR3 is CASSSQSAVAGGPYEQYF. The CDR3 coding sequence is TGTGCCAGCAGTTCCCAGTCGGCGGTGGCGGGAGGGCCCTACGAGCAGTACTTC.

The V and J genes are TRBV6-6 and TRBJ1-5; the match to TRBD1 covers 9 bases. V dropped 6 bases and J dropped 0; count of bases not matched to a gene: 3. CDR3 length: 15 residues. From germline, CDR1 is MNHNY and CDR2 SVGAGI (reference sequence). CDR3 nucleotide sequence: TGTGCCAGCAGCTGGACAGGGGATAGCAATCAGCCCCAGCATTTT. Translation gives CASSWTGDSNQPQHF.

The chain combines TRBV27 with TRBJ1-2, with D tentatively TRBD1 (6 bases). V gave up 10 bases and J gave up 1 base, with 13 bases separating them. CDR3 size: 13 residues. The germline V gene has CDR1 MNHEY and CDR2 SMNVEV (reference sequence). For the CDR3, the DNA is TGTGCCACCCTGGACAGCCTTAACTATGGCTACACCTTC. This codes for CATLDSLNYGYTF.

The chain links TRBV27 to TRBJ1-2; TRBD1 might be the D (6 bases). The CDR3 is made up of 14 amino acids. Germline assignment: CDR1 MNHEY and CDR2 SMNVEV (reference sequence). The V and J ends lost 0 bases and 9 bases respectively, with 14 bases between them. CDR3 amino acids: CASSLSKDSRRYTF. CDR3 nucleotides: TGTGCCAGCAGTTTATCGAAGGACAGTAGACGCTACACCTTC.

Judged by abundance, this clone is large. This chain connects TRBV6-4 to TRBJ2-1; 8 nucleotides align to TRBD2. V was pared by 5 bases and J by 8 bases, with 8 bases of the junction left unmatched. Germline V gives CDR1 MRHNA, CDR2 SNTAGT. The CDR3 spans 14 residues. The CDR3 bases are TGTGCCAGCAGTCAACGACTAGCGTCGGATGAGCAGTTCTTC. As protein: CASSQRLASDEQFF.

In its sample, this clone was seen a few times. A junction boundary mismatches the germline segment, possibly from a read error. The chain employs TRBV10-2 and TRBJ1-3; D remains ambiguous. The CDR3 extends over 10 amino acids. Germline CDR1 and CDR2: WSHSY and SAAADI. The CDR3 DNA follows: TGCGCCAGCAAGTGGGGAGCCGGGCATTTT. Protein: CASKWGAGHF.

V gene TRBV5-8 combines with J gene TRBJ1-1; the D is unclear. Trimming took 0 bases from V and 3 from J, leaving 12 bases between them. The germline V gene encodes CDR1 SGHTS and CDR2 YDEGEE. This CDR3 spans 15 amino acids. The CDR3 loop is CASSLGASLDTEAFF. In DNA, the CDR3 is TGTGCCAGCAGCTTGGGGGCCAGCCTGGACACTGAAGCTTTCTTT.

The chain carries TRBV11-2 and TRBJ2-2; the match to TRBD2 covers 8 bases. The V gene's germline CDR1 is SGHAT and CDR2 FQNNGV. This CDR3 spans 15 amino acids. Trimming at V came to 4 bases and at J to 5 bases, leaving 6 bases not matched to a gene. DNA for the CDR3: TGTGCCAGCAGCTCGAAAACTAGCGGTACCGGGGAGCTGTTTTTT. Its protein is CASSSKTSGTGELFF. Drawing the rest from reference TRBV11-2 and TRBJ2-2, the complete variable domain is EAGVAQSPRYKIIEKRQSVAFWCNPISGHATLYWYQQILGQGPKLLIQFQNNGVVDDSQLPKDRFSAERLKGVDSTLKIQPAKLEDSAVYLCASSSKTSGTGELFFGEGSRLTVL.

The chain is built from TRBV5-1 and TRBJ1-1; D uncertain. Looked up from germline, CDR1 is SGHRS and CDR2 is YFSETQ. CDR3 size: 15 residues. The ends were cut back, 0 bases at V and 5 bases at J, with 14 bases in the middle. The CDR3 loop is CASSLAGGVYTEAFF. In DNA form, the CDR3 reads TGCGCCAGCAGCTTGGCCGGCGGGGTCTATACTGAAGCTTTCTTT.

The chain employs TRBV2 and TRBJ2-1, with 11 bases that match TRBD2. The CDR3 consists of 15 residues. Germline-derived CDR1 and CDR2 are SNHLY and FYNNEI. Germline trimming cut 4 bases from V and 4 bases from J; bases unmatched to any gene: 3. The CDR3: CASSAGLAVYNEQFF. In nucleotides, the CDR3 is TGTGCCAGCAGTGCGGGACTAGCGGTTTACAATGAGCAGTTCTTC.

The chain is built from TRBV29-1 and TRBJ2-3; 9 nucleotides line up with TRBD1. Germline loops: CDR1 SQVTM, CDR2 ANQGSEA. This CDR3 is built from 14 residues. The V and J ends lost 4 bases and 4 bases, in that order; junction bases with no gene match: 6. This CDR3 reads CSVAGQGYPDTQYF. CDR3 bases: TGCAGCGTTGCGGGACAGGGATACCCAGATACGCAGTATTTT.

This chain connects TRBV14 to TRBJ1-1; D remains unclear. Germline V gene data show CDR1 as SGHDN and CDR2 as FVKESK. The CDR3 is made up of 14 amino acids. V dropped 4 bases and J dropped 1 base, with 10 bases sitting between them. The CDR3 loop reads CASSRWARNTEAFF. The DNA of the CDR3 is TGTGCCAGCAGCCGATGGGCGCGGAACACTGAAGCTTTCTTT.

The chain is built from TRBV28 and TRBJ2-2, with 9 bases that match TRBD2. With V trimmed by 5 bases and J by 6 bases, 10 bases remained unmatched. Per germline, CDR1 MDHEN and CDR2 SYDVKM. The CDR3 covers 16 residues. Written as DNA, the CDR3 is TGTGCCAGCAGTCTATTAGGACTAGCGTCATCCGGGGAGCTGTTTTTT. The encoded protein is CASSLLGLASSGELFF.

The chain is built from TRBV27 and TRBJ2-7; D is ambiguous. Looked up from germline, CDR1 is MNHEY and CDR2 is SMNVEV (reference sequence). Trimming removed 5 bases at V and 0 bases at J, with 5 bases between. The CDR3 is made up of 12 amino acids. The CDR3, as DNA: TGTGCCAGCAGTCCCAACTCCTACGAGCAGTACTTC. Encoded protein: CASSPNSYEQYF.

V gene TRBV11-2 combines with J gene TRBJ2-3; 7 bases are a match to TRBD1. Germline V gives CDR1 SGHAT, CDR2 FQNNGV. V lost 5 bases, J lost 2 bases, and 7 bases stayed unmatched. This CDR3 has 15 amino acids. For the CDR3, the DNA is TGTGCCAGCAGCATTTCGAGGGGGCCCACAGATACGCAGTATTTT. It yields the protein CASSISRGPTDTQYF.

This clone occurred once. The V call is TRBV11-2, the J call TRBJ1-1; 11 nucleotides align to TRBD1. Germline CDR1 is SGHAT and CDR2 is FQNNGV. The CDR3 has 16 residues. Trimming took 4 bases from V and 7 from J; bases not matched to a gene: 11. The CDR3 DNA is TGTGCCAGCAGCTCTTTCCCCGGACAGGGGGCGTTTGAAGCTTTCTTT. Translated, it gives CASSSFPGQGAFEAFF. Supplemented by reference TRBV11-2 and TRBJ1-1, the full variable domain reads EAGVAQSPRYKIIEKRQSVAFWCNPISGHATLYWYQQILGQGPKLLIQFQNNGVVDDSQLPKDRFSAERLKGVDSTLKIQPAKLEDSAVYLCASSSFPGQGAFEAFFGQGTRLTVV.

The chain is built from TRBV5-5 and TRBJ2-7; 7 bases align to TRBD1. V lost 2 bases and J lost 4; bases outside the gene matches: 15. There are 17 residues in the CDR3. Germline V gives CDR1 SGHKS, CDR2 YYEKEE (reference sequence). The CDR3 DNA sequence: TGTGCCAGCAGCTTTGACGCGGCAGGGGGAATTAAATACGAGCAGTACTTC. Protein sequence: CASSFDAAGGIKYEQYF.

The V and J genes are TRBV19 and TRBJ2-5; a possible D gene is TRBD2 (5 bases). Per germline, CDR1 LNHDA and CDR2 SQIVND (reference sequence). This CDR3 has 16 amino acids. The V end lost 0 bases, the J end lost 5 bases, and 16 bases lay between the germline ends. The chain's CDR3 is CASSIDRLSVSETQYF. The CDR3 DNA reads as TGTGCCAGTAGTATAGATCGTCTTAGCGTTTCGGAGACCCAGTACTTC.

The chain joins TRBV7-9 to TRBJ2-1; possible D gene TRBD1, 5 bases. The CDR3 contains 11 residues. The germline V gene has CDR1 SEHNR and CDR2 FQNEAQ (reference sequence). V gave up 4 bases and J gave up 11 bases, with 9 bases separating them. CDR3 sequence (DNA): TGTGCCAGCAGCTCGGACACGAAGCAGTTCTTC. It codes for CASSSDTKQFF.

Only a few counts were recorded for this clone. The rearrangement joins TRBV19 to TRBJ2-7; 11 bases align to TRBD2. CDR1 is LNHDA and CDR2 is SQIVND in the germline V gene (reference sequence). V was pared by 6 bases and J by 0 bases, with 7 bases of the junction left unmatched. The CDR3 has 16 residues. The CDR3 nucleotides are TGTGCCAGTAGCCACTTACTAGCGGGGGACTCCTACGAGCAGTACTTC. Its protein is CASSHLLAGDSYEQYF.

The rearrangement joins TRBV5-1 to TRBJ1-1; the D gene is possibly TRBD1 (5 bases). The CDR3 has 13 residues. CDR1 SGHRS and CDR2 YFSETQ come from the germline V gene. V was clipped by 4 bases and J by 1 base, with 8 bases between them. The CDR3 here is CASSTGQNTEAFF. In DNA form, the CDR3 reads TGCGCCAGCAGCACAGGACAGAACACTGAAGCTTTCTTT.

V is TRBV28 and J is TRBJ2-2; D perhaps matches TRBD2 (5 bases). V gave up 6 bases and J gave up 6 bases, with 11 bases separating them. The CDR3 runs to 13 residues. Germline-derived CDR1 and CDR2 are MDHEN and SYDVKM. CDR3 nucleotides: TGTGCCAGCAGCTTAAGCGGACCCGGGGAGCTGTTTTTT. Translated: CASSLSGPGELFF.

The V call is TRBV6-1, the J call TRBJ2-7, with TRBD2 matching 10 bases. This CDR3 has 14 amino acids. Unmatched junction bases numbered 5, after V lost 6 bases and J lost 3 bases. Germline CDR1 and CDR2: MNHNS and SASEGT. The CDR3 region is CASRRLAGYYEQYF. The CDR3 nucleotides are TGTGCCAGCAGACGACTAGCGGGTTACTACGAGCAGTACTTC.